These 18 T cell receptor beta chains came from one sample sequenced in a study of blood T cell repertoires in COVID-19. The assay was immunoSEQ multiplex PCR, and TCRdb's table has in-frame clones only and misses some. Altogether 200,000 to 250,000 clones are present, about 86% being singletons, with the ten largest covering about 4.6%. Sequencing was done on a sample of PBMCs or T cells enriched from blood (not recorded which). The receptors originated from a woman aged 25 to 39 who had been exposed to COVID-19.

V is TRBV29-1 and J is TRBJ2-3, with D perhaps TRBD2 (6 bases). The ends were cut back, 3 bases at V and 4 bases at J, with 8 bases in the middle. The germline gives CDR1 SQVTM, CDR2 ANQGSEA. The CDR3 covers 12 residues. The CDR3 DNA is TGCAGCGTTGAGAGCGGGTCAGATACGCAGTATTTT. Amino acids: CSVESGSDTQYF.

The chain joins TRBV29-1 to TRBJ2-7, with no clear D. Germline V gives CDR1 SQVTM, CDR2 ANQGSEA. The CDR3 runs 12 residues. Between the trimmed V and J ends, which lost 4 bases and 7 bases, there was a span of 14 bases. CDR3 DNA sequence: TGCAGCGTTGGTCGCCAGCCCGGGGAGCAGTACTTC. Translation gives CSVGRQPGEQYF.

DNA of the CDR3: TGTGCCAGCAGCTTCTCAGGGGGCACCTACGAGCAGTACTTC. It encodes CASSFSGGTYEQYF. The chain combines TRBV2 with TRBJ2-7; TRBD1 matches at 8 bases. There are 14 residues in the CDR3. J was trimmed by 2 bases and V by 6 bases; bases with no gene match: 6. Germline V lookup: CDR1 SNHLY, CDR2 FYNNEI.

CDR3 nucleotides: TGTGCCAGCAGCCTAACAGGGGGCAGGAATGAAAAACTGTTTTTT. Amino acid sequence: CASSLTGGRNEKLFF. The chain recombines TRBV2 with TRBJ1-4; 9 bases are shared with TRBD1. With V trimmed by 6 bases and J by 5 bases, 7 bases remained unmatched. Looked up from germline, CDR1 is SNHLY and CDR2 is FYNNEI. The CDR3 length is 15 residues.

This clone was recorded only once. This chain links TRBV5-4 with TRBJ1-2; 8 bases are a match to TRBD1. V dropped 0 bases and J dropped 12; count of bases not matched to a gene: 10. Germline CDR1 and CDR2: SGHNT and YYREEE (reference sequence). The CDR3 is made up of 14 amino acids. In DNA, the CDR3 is TGTGCCAGCAGCTTGGAGGGGGACAGGTTATATGACACCTTC. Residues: CASSLEGDRLYDTF.

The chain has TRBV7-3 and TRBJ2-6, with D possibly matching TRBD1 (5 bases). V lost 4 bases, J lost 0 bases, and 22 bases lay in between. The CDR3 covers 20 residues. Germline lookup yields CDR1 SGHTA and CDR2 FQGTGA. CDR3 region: CASSSRPVRTDNSGANVLTF. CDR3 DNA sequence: TGTGCCAGCAGCTCAAGGCCGGTCCGGACGGACAACTCTGGGGCCAACGTCCTGACTTTC.

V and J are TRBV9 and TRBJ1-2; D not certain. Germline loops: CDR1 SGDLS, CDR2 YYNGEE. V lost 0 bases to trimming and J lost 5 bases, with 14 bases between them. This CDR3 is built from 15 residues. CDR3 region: CASSVGSSSSYGYTF. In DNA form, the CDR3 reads TGTGCCAGCAGCGTAGGGAGTAGCAGCAGTTATGGCTACACCTTC.

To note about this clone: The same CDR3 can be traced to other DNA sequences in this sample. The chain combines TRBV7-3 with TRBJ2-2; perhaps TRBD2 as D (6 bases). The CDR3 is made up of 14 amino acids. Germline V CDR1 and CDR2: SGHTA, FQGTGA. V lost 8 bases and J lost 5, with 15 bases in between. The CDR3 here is CASSAAGQTGELFF. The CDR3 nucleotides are TGTGCCAGCTCTGCAGCGGGTCAAACCGGGGAGCTGTTTTTT.

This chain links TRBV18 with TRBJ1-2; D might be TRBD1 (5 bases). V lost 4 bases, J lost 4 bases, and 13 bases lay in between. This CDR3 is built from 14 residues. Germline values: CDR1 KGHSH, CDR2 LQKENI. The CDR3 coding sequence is TGTGCCAGCTCACAGCAGGGAGGACTCTATGGCTACACCTTC. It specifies CASSQQGGLYGYTF.

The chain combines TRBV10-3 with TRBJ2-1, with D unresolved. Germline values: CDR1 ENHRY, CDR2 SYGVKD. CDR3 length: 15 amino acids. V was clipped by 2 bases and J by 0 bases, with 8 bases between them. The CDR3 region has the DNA TGTGCCATCAGTGAGCTTAGAAGCTCCTACAATGAGCAGTTCTTC. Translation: CAISELRSSYNEQFF.

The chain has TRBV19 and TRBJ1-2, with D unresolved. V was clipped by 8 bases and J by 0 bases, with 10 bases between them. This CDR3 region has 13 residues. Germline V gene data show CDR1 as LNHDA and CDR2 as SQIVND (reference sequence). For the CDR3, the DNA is TGTGCCAGTTCTCGGACTTCTAACTATGGCTACACCTTC. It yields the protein CASSRTSNYGYTF.

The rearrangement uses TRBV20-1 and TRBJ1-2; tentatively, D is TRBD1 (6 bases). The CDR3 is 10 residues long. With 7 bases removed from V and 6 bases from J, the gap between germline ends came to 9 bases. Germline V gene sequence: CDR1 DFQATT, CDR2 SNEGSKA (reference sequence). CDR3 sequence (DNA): TGCAGTGTGGGGGCCCATGGCTACACCTTC. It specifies CSVGAHGYTF.

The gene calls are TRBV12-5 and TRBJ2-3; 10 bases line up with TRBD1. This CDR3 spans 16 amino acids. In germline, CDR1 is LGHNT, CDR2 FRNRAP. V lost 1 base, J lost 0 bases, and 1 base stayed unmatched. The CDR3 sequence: CASGLGQGASTDTQYF. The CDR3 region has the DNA TGTGCTAGTGGTTTGGGACAGGGGGCCAGCACAGATACGCAGTATTTT.

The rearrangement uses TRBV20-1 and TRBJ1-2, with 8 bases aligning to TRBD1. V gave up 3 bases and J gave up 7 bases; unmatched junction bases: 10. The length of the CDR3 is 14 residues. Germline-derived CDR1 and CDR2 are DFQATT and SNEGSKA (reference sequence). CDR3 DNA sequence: TGCAGTGCTAGTCCCGGGACAGGTTTAGGTGGCTACACCTTC. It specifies CSASPGTGLGGYTF.

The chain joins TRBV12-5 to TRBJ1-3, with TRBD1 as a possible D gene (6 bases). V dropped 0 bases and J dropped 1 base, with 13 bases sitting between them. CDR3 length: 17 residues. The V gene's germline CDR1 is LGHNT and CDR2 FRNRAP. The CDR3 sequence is CASGLVLGRGSGNTIYF. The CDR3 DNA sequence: TGTGCTAGTGGTTTGGTACTAGGCAGGGGATCTGGAAACACCATATATTTT.

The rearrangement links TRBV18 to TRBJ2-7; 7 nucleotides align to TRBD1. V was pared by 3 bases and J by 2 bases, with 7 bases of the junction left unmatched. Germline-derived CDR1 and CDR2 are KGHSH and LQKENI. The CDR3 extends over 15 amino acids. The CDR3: CASSPAWTGTYEQYF. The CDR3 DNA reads TGTGCCAGCTCACCTGCCTGGACAGGAACCTACGAGCAGTACTTC.

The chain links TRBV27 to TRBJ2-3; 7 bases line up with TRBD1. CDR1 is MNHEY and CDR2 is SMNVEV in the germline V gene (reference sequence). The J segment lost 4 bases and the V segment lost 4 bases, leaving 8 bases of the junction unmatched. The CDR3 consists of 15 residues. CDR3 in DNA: TGTGCCAGCAGTTCAACGACAGGGCCCCCAGATACGCAGTATTTT. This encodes CASSSTTGPPDTQYF.

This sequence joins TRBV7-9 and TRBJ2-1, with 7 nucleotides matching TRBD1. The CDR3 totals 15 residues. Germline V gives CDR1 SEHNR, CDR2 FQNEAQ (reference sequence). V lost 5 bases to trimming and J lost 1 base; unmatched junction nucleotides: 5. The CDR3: CASSPGTASYNEQFF. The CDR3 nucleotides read TGTGCCAGCAGCCCCGGGACAGCGTCCTACAATGAGCAGTTCTTC.